This TCR beta chain was sequenced during a study of cytomegalovirus exposure and HLA in healthy donors. Study results and limitations: A later analysis linked a missense DCLRE1C variant to TCR beta V- and J-gene trimming.

Primers included in the PCR were 60 Vbeta and 13 Jbeta primers. The repertoire was sequenced with immunoSEQ multiplex PCR; TCRdb's copy has only in-frame clones and lacks some. The sample lists approximately 130,000 clones, 81% seen once, with more than 1.5% in the top ten. Details on this clone: Its antigen is undetermined.

Material: PBMCs. The TCR sequence derives from a man aged 40-49 years in good health and CMV-seronegative.

The DNA of the CDR3 is TGTGCCAGTAGTACCTCGGGACAGGGGACTGACACCATATATTTT. Its protein product is CASSTSGQGTDTIYF. The rearrangement uses TRBV19 and TRBJ1-3, with 10 bases lining up with TRBD1. CDR1 is LNHDA, CDR2 SQIVND, per germline (reference sequence). V was pared by 4 bases and J by 8 bases, with 8 bases of the junction left unmatched. This CDR3 comprises 15 residues.